This entry is about one T cell receptor (beta chain). Libraries were prepared by immunoSEQ multiplex PCR; TCRdb keeps only in-frame clonotypes and omits some of them. Of 120,000 to 150,000 clones in the sample, about nine tenths were seen once. These data belong to a study of blood T cell repertoires in COVID-19. Unmatched junction bases numbered 9, after V lost 6 bases and J lost 4 bases. Germline assignment: CDR1 ENHRY and CDR2 SYGVKD. The CDR3 is made up of 16 amino acids. The receptor comes from a middle-aged woman who had been exposed to COVID-19. J is TRBJ1-1 and V is TRBV10-3, with TRBD1 matching over 12 bases. Input material: PBMCs or T cells enriched from blood (not recorded which). This CDR3 is CAIRLGTGGNGTEAFF. The DNA for the CDR3 is TGTGCCATCAGGCTCGGGACAGGGGGCAACGGCACTGAAGCTTTCTTT.